The 27 T cell receptor beta chains presented below share a single source sample, sequenced in a study of vaccination and CD4 T cells after COVID-19. Treatment of the sample: approximately nine-day PBMC culture with coronavirus spike peptide pools or control peptides (ViraFEST assay). An Oncomine TCR Beta short-read assay was used to sequence the DNA from cultured CD4+ T cells. Each CDR3 protein is one row after TCRdb ran MiXCR on the PCR reads. The sample shows 20,000 to 30,000 distinct CDR3 sequences, roughly 44% of them seen only once. These TCRs' antigens remain unknown. Sequencing was performed on CD4+ T cells from blood, cultured in vitro. The source of these receptors is a human donor who had recovered from COVID-19.

CDR3 in amino acids: CASSRDGLNTEAFF. CDR3 nucleotide sequence: TGCGCCAGCAGCCGGGACGGACTGAACACTGAAGCTTTCTTT. V is TRBV5-1 and J is TRBJ1-1; tentatively, D is TRBD1 (5 bases). This CDR3 spans 14 amino acids. CDR1 is SGHRS, CDR2 YFSETQ, per germline. V gave up 4 bases and J gave up 0 bases, with 10 bases separating them.

The chain uses TRBV29-1 and TRBJ1-2; 9 bases agree with TRBD1. Germline CDR1 SQVTM, CDR2 ANQGSEA. The V gene end was trimmed by 7 bases and the J gene end by 5 bases; junction bases not matched to a gene: 8. There are 13 residues in the CDR3. CDR3 residues: CSALGQGLYGYTF. The CDR3 coding sequence is TGCAGCGCCCTCGGACAGGGGTTATATGGCTACACCTTC. Filled out from reference TRBV29-1 and TRBJ1-2, the complete variable domain reads SAVISQKPSRDICQRGTSLTIQCQVDSQVTMMFWYRQQPGQSLTLIATANQGSEATYESGFVIDKFPISRPNLTFSTLTVSNMSPEDSSIYLCSALGQGLYGYTFGSGTRLTVV.

The rearrangement links TRBV10-2 to TRBJ2-7, with 10 nucleotides matching TRBD1. CDR3 length: 16 residues. The ends lost 2 bases at V and 6 bases at J; junction bases unmatched: 10. The germline gives CDR1 WSHSY, CDR2 SAAADI. The CDR3 DNA reads as TGCGCCAGCAGTGAGGCGGGACAGGGGAGGGTCGGCGAGCAGTACTTC. It specifies CASSEAGQGRVGEQYF.

This clonotype was seen a handful of times. The rearrangement links TRBV19 to TRBJ1-5, with D tentatively TRBD1 (5 bases). This CDR3 region has 12 residues. From germline, CDR1 is LNHDA and CDR2 SQIVND (reference sequence). Trimming left V 5 bases short and J 4 bases short, with 6 bases between. Written as DNA, the CDR3 is TGTGCCAGTAGTGGGGGGAATCAGCCCCAGCATTTT. Translating gives CASSGGNQPQHF.

This clonotype appeared once. The rearrangement joins TRBV5-8 to TRBJ1-5; no clear D gene. The V gene's germline CDR1 is SGHTS and CDR2 YDEGEE. The V gene lost 0 bases and the J gene lost 6 bases, with 7 bases spanning the gap. The CDR3 extends over 13 amino acids. The CDR3 DNA reads as TGTGCCAGCAGCTTGGATCGGAGTCAGCCCCAGCATTTT. This sequence encodes CASSLDRSQPQHF. Drawing the rest from reference TRBV5-8 and TRBJ1-5, the complete variable domain is EAGVTQSPTHLIKTRGQQATLRCSPISGHTSVYWYQQALGLGLQFLLWYDEGEERNRGNFPPRFSGRQFPNYSSELNVNALELEDSALYLCASSLDRSQPQHFGDGTRLSIL.

This clonotype occurred a few times. This chain connects TRBV2 to TRBJ2-7, with a tentative D call TRBD2 (7 bases). Germline V gene data show CDR1 as SNHLY and CDR2 as FYNNEI. Trimming cost V 8 bases and J 8 bases, with 16 bases left between them. The CDR3 loop spans 12 amino acids. CDR3 sequence reads: CASEGGDFKQYF. DNA of the CDR3: TGTGCCAGCGAAGGGGGGGATTTTAAGCAGTACTTC.

This clonotype was picked up a small number of times. The V and J genes are TRBV7-2 and TRBJ2-3; 11 bases are a match to TRBD2. This CDR3 has 14 amino acids. The germline V gene has CDR1 SGHTA and CDR2 FQGNSA. V lost 10 bases, J lost 6 bases, and 9 bases stayed unmatched. CDR3 in amino acids: CATKTSGVEDTQYF. In DNA form, the CDR3 reads TGTGCCACCAAGACTAGCGGGGTCGAGGATACGCAGTATTTT.

The V and J genes are TRBV15 and TRBJ1-2; D is possibly TRBD1 (6 bases). CDR1 and CDR2 (germline): LNHNV, YYDKDF (reference sequence). The ends were cut back, 0 bases at V and 5 bases at J, with 7 bases in the middle. This CDR3 has 13 amino acids. As DNA, the CDR3 is TGTGCCACCAGCAGAGAACAGGGATATGGCTACACCTTC. It encodes CATSREQGYGYTF.

This clonotype was counted only a few times. The rearrangement joins TRBV7-8 to TRBJ2-3, with 14 bases aligning to TRBD2. V was pared by 2 bases and J by 7 bases, with 8 bases of the junction left unmatched. The CDR3 runs to 17 residues. CDR1 is SGHVS and CDR2 is FQNEAQ in the germline V gene. This CDR3 reads CASSLSWTSGRRNTQYF. The CDR3, as DNA: TGTGCCAGCAGCTTATCGTGGACTAGCGGGAGGAGAAATACGCAGTATTTT.

The V call is TRBV19, the J call TRBJ1-5; 9 positions match TRBD1. V dropped 6 bases and J dropped 5; count of bases not matched to a gene: 14. The germline gives CDR1 LNHDA, CDR2 SQIVND (reference sequence). CDR3 length equals 17 residues. The CDR3 loop is CASRTTDRGSFHQPQHF. CDR3 in DNA: TGTGCCAGTAGAACAACGGACAGGGGCTCTTTCCATCAGCCCCAGCATTTT.

There are a few counts of this clonotype. This rearrangement joins TRBV7-9 to TRBJ2-1; D is ambiguous. The CDR3 totals 14 residues. The germline V gene encodes CDR1 SEHNR and CDR2 FQNEAQ (reference sequence). V shed 9 bases and J shed 0 bases, with 12 bases lying between them. The CDR3 reads CASIDPSSYNEQFF. In DNA form, the CDR3 reads TGTGCCAGTATTGACCCCAGCTCCTACAATGAGCAGTTCTTC. Drawing the rest from reference TRBV7-9 and TRBJ2-1, the complete variable domain is DTGVSQNPRHKITKRGQNVTFRCDPISEHNRLYWYRQTLGQGPEFLTYFQNEAQLEKSRLLSDRFSAERPKGSFSTLEIQRTEQGDSAMYLCASIDPSSYNEQFFGPGTRLTVL.

This sequence joins TRBV18 and TRBJ1-5; the match to TRBD1 covers 8 bases. Germline V gene sequence: CDR1 KGHSH, CDR2 LQKENI. V shed 0 bases, J shed 3 bases, and the junction held 7 bases outside the gene matches. CDR3 size: 17 residues. CDR3 nucleotide sequence: TGTGCCAGCTCACCACCGGACAGGGTGAGGGACAATCAGCCCCAGCATTTT. Encoded protein: CASSPPDRVRDNQPQHF. Full variable domain (missing parts from reference TRBV18 and TRBJ1-5): NAGVMQNPRHLVRRRGQEARLRCSPMKGHSHVYWYRQLPEEGLKFMVYLQKENIIDESGMPKERFSAEFPKEGPSILRIQQVVRGDSAAYFCASSPPDRVRDNQPQHFGDGTRLSIL.

CDR3 nucleotide sequence: TGTGCCAGTAGTCGTAGTTACCAAGAGACCCAGTACTTC. This encodes CASSRSYQETQYF. The chain joins TRBV19 to TRBJ2-5; D gene uncertain. V was shortened by 5 bases and J by 0 bases, with 7 bases between the two germline ends. This CDR3 has 13 residues. Germline CDR1 LNHDA, CDR2 SQIVND (reference sequence).

The rearrangement links TRBV7-9 to TRBJ1-5; TRBD1 is a possible D gene (5 bases). Germline V gives CDR1 SEHNR, CDR2 FQNEAQ (reference sequence). Trimming shortened V by 2 bases and J by 5 bases, and 10 bases separated the two germline ends. The length of the CDR3 is 14 residues. For the CDR3, the DNA is TGTGCCAGCAGCTTATCAGGGCGAGATCAGCCCCAGCATTTT. Protein product: CASSLSGRDQPQHF.

This clonotype was counted only a few times. J is TRBJ1-1 and V is TRBV28; tentatively, D is TRBD1 (5 bases). The CDR3 is 16 residues long. CDR1 MDHEN and CDR2 SYDVKM come from the germline V gene. The germline V and J ends were trimmed by 2 bases and 0 bases, with 13 bases remaining between them. The CDR3 region is CASSLTRVGMNTEAFF. CDR3 nucleotide sequence: TGTGCCAGCAGTTTAACCAGGGTAGGCATGAACACTGAAGCTTTCTTT.

This clonotype occurred a few times. The chain links TRBV6-1 to TRBJ2-4, with TRBD2 matching 11 bases. CDR3 length equals 15 residues. Trimming at V came to 5 bases and at J to 3 bases, leaving 3 bases not matched to a gene. Germline CDR1 and CDR2: MNHNS and SASEGT. The CDR3 DNA is TGTGCCAGCAGTCCCGGGACTAGCGGCAAAAACATTCAGTACTTC. Encoded protein: CASSPGTSGKNIQYF.

The rearrangement joins TRBV4-1 to TRBJ1-1; perhaps TRBD1 as D (6 bases). The germline V and J ends were trimmed by 0 bases and 7 bases, with 18 bases remaining between them. The CDR3 runs 16 residues. Per germline, CDR1 MGHRA and CDR2 YSYEKL. The CDR3 loop reads CASSQEKVVRGVEAFF. For the CDR3, the DNA is TGCGCCAGCAGCCAAGAGAAGGTTGTCAGGGGAGTTGAAGCTTTCTTT.

The rearrangement joins TRBV4-3 to TRBJ1-2; D is unclear. The germline V and J ends were trimmed by 0 bases and 0 bases, with 8 bases remaining between them. In germline, CDR1 is LGHNA, CDR2 YSLEER. The CDR3 is 15 amino acids. This CDR3 reads CASSQDRGPNYGYTF. DNA for the CDR3: TGCGCCAGCAGCCAAGACCGAGGGCCTAACTATGGCTACACCTTC.

This clonotype has a handful of counts. This chain joins TRBV20-1 and TRBJ2-2; D perhaps matches TRBD1 (7 bases). This CDR3 region has 15 residues. Trimming pared 3 bases from V and 4 bases from J, leaving 15 bases between. CDR1 and CDR2 (germline): DFQATT, SNEGSKA (reference sequence). The CDR3 loop reads CSARRAGQRTGELFF. The CDR3 nucleotides are TGCAGTGCTAGGAGGGCGGGACAGCGCACCGGGGAGCTGTTTTTT.

This clonotype came up a few times. The rearrangement joins TRBV24-1 to TRBJ1-5; TRBD1 might be the D (6 bases). Germline assignment: CDR1 KGHDR and CDR2 SFDVKD. The length of the CDR3 is 14 residues. The ends were cut back, 5 bases at V and 6 bases at J, with 13 bases in the middle. The DNA of the CDR3 is TGTGCCACCAGTGCGGGGGGCCTGAGTCAGCCCCAGCATTTT. This translates into CATSAGGLSQPQHF.

This chain connects TRBV16 to TRBJ1-2, with a possible D match to TRBD1 (5 bases). Germline V gene data show CDR1 as KGHSY and CDR2 as FQNENV. V was trimmed by 2 bases and J by 8 bases, leaving 12 bases between them. The CDR3 consists of 13 residues. CDR3 DNA sequence: TGTGCCAGCAGCCAACCGCGGGACCACGGCTACACCTTC. It is translated as CASSQPRDHGYTF.

This clonotype ranks as medium-sized. V gene TRBV7-9 combines with J gene TRBJ1-5; 7 bases are a match to TRBD1. This CDR3 is 16 amino acids long. V gave up 1 base and J gave up 3 bases; unmatched junction bases: 6. The germline V gene has CDR1 SEHNR and CDR2 FQNEAQ (reference sequence). The chain's CDR3 is CASSLGTTGPNQPQHF. The CDR3 DNA reads as TGTGCCAGCAGCTTAGGGACGACAGGGCCCAATCAGCCCCAGCATTTT.

This clonotype showed up just a few times. V gene TRBV19 combines with J gene TRBJ1-5; TRBD1 agrees at 8 bases. J gave up 4 bases and V 1 base, and 3 bases lay outside the gene matches. This CDR3 has 15 residues. In germline, CDR1 is LNHDA, CDR2 SQIVND (reference sequence). CDR3 bases: TGTGCCAGTAGTATAGCACAGGGGGTTAATCAGCCCCAGCATTTT. It specifies CASSIAQGVNQPQHF.

The chain is built from TRBV19 and TRBJ2-3, with D perhaps assigned TRBD1 or TRBD2 (5 bases each). V was trimmed by 7 bases and J by 2 bases, leaving 13 bases between them. The CDR3 runs 14 residues. Germline values: CDR1 LNHDA, CDR2 SQIVND (reference sequence). CDR3 region: CASKGSGYTDTQYF. CDR3 nucleotides: TGTGCCAGTAAGGGGAGCGGTTACACAGATACGCAGTATTTT.

This clonotype was seen more than once but under ten times. The CDR3 sequence is CASSLQGVEYF. CDR3 coding DNA: TGTGCCAGCAGTCTACAGGGGGTAGAGTATTTT. The V gene is TRBV6-1, the J gene TRBJ2-3; 8 nucleotides agree with TRBD1. From germline, CDR1 is MNHNS and CDR2 SASEGT. This CDR3 is built from 11 residues. The trim removed 5 bases at V and 13 bases at J, leaving 5 bases unmatched.

The table lists this clonotype with a few counts. The chain uses TRBV6-5 and TRBJ1-2, with D possibly matching TRBD1 (5 bases). The CDR3 spans 12 residues. Trimming shortened V by 2 bases and J by 8 bases, and 9 bases separated the two germline ends. Looked up from germline, CDR1 is MNHEY and CDR2 is SVGAGI. In nucleotides, the CDR3 is TGTGCCAGCAGTTACGAAGGGGTCGGCTACACCTTC. Protein: CASSYEGVGYTF.

The gene calls are TRBV6-1 and TRBJ2-7, with 11 bases aligning to TRBD1. This CDR3 has 14 amino acids. The junction had 5 bases not matched to a gene; V was cut back by 6 bases and J by 4 bases. CDR1 and CDR2 (germline): MNHNS, SASEGT. CDR3 DNA: TGTGCCAGCAGAACCGGGACAGGGGGGTACGAGCAGTACTTC. It codes for CASRTGTGGYEQYF.